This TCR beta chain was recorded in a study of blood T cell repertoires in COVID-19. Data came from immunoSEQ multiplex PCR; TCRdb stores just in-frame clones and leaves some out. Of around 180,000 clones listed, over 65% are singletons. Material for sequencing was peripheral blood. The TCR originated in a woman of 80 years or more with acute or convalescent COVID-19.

CDR3 sequence reads: CATSRGSSGRGETQYF. CDR3 in DNA: TGTGCCACCAGCCGCGGTAGTAGCGGGAGGGGGGAGACCCAGTACTTC. The chain joins TRBV15 to TRBJ2-5, with 11 bases fitting TRBD2. V was pared by 5 bases and J by 5 bases, with 10 bases of the junction left unmatched. CDR3 length: 16 amino acids. CDR1 LNHNV and CDR2 YYDKDF come from the germline V gene (reference sequence).